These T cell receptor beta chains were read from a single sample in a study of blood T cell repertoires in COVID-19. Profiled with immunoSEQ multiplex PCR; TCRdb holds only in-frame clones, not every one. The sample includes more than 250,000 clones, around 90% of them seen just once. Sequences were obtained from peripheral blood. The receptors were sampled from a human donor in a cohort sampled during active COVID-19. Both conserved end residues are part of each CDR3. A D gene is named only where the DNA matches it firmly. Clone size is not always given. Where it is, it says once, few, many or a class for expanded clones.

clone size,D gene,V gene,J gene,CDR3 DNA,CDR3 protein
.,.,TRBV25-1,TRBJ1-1,TGTGCCACCAGGTGGAGGACTGAAGCTTTCTTT,CATRWRTEAFF
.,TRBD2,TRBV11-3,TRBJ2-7,TGTGCCAGCAGCACCGGGGGGAGGGTCAACGAGCAGTACTTC,CASSTGGRVNEQYF
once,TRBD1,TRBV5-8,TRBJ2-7,TGTGCCAGCAGCTTGGATAACAGGGGGCTCTACGAGCAGTACTTC,CASSLDNRGLYEQYF
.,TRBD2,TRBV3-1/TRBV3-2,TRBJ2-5,TGTGCCAGCAGCCAAGCGGCGGCGGGAGGAGAAGAGACCCAGTACTTC,CASSQAAAGGEETQYF
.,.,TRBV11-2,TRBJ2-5,TGTGCCAGCAGCTTAGTTCTCTGGCGGGGCCAGGAGACCCAGTACTTC,CASSLVLWRGQETQYF
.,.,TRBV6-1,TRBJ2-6,TGTGCCAGCAGTGAGAGCGCTGGGGCCAACGTCCTGACTTTC,CASSESAGANVLTF
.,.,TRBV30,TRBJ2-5,TGTGCCCTAGACCAAGAGACCCAGTACTTC,CALDQETQYF
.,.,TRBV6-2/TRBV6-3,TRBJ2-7,TGTGCCAGCAGTTCAGCAGGGCGTCCCTACGAGCAGTACTTC,CASSSAGRPYEQYF
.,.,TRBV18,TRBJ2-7,TGTGCCAGCTCACCGGCGGGACGTCCGGACGAGCAGTACTTC,CASSPAGRPDEQYF
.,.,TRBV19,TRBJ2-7,TGTGCCAGTAGTATCTATATTAGCGGAAACCTTCCTACCGAGCAGTACTTC,CASSIYISGNLPTEQYF
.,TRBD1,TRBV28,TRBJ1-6,TGTGCCAGCAGTAGGGGGCCATATAATTCACCCCTCCACTTT,CASSRGPYNSPLHF
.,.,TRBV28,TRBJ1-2,TGTGCCAGCAGTTTAGGGGGCCATGGCTACACCTTC,CASSLGGHGYTF
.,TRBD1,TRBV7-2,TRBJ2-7,TGTGCCAGCAGCTCCCCGGGACAGGGCCGCTACGAGCAGTACTTC,CASSSPGQGRYEQYF
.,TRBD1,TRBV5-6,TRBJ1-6,TGTGCCAGCAGTTCCGGGACAGGGCCCTATAATTCACCCCTCCACTTT,CASSSGTGPYNSPLHF
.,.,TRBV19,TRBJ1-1,TGTGCCAGTCGAACTACAACGAACACTGAAGCTTTCTTT,CASRTTTNTEAFF
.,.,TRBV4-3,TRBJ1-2,TGCGCCAGCAGCCAAGTAACAGGACCTGGGTATGGCTACACCTTC,CASSQVTGPGYGYTF
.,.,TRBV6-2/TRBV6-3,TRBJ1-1,TGTGCCAGCAGTTTACAGGGTTATTCCTATGGGGCTTTCTTT,CASSLQGYSYGAFF